This T cell receptor (beta chain) stems from a study of CD8+CD57+ T cells in acquired aplastic anemia. Note on this clonotype: The junction shows a germline mismatch at one end, possibly a read error.

CDR3 length: 14 residues. CDR1 and CDR2 from the germline V gene are SGHVS and FQNEAQ. Genomic DNA templated the TCR beta VDJ and CDR3 profiling. TCRdb ran MiXCR on the reads and lists one entry per CDR3 protein. The sample has some 410,000 distinct CDR3 sequences; 65% to 80% are singletons. The sample taken for sequencing was sorted CD4+, CD8+, or CD8+CD57+ T cells (not recorded which) from PBMCs. The sequence came from a human donor in good health, serving as a control. This chain links TRBV7-8 with TRBJ1-5; TRBD1 is a possible D gene (6 bases). The CDR3 protein is CASAGGGRGQPQHF. The CDR3 DNA reads as TGTGCCAGCGCTGGGGGCGGGAGGGGTCAGCCGCAGCATTTT.